Shown below are 21 T cell receptor beta chains from a single sample sequenced in a study of T-cell reconstitution after alpha-beta-depleted transplantation in children. Findings of the study overall: T-cell counts and diversity were attributed mostly to newly produced T cells one year after transplant.

TCRbeta library construction was performed incorporating unique molecular identifiers. MiXCR, run by TCRdb on the PCR reads, gives a single entry per CDR3 protein. The table records about 290,000 distinct CDR3 sequences, just over 7.5% of them present only once. These receptors' antigens are unknown. The source material was peripheral blood, sampled 360 days after TCRalphabeta/CD19-depleted stem cell transplant. Every receptor here comes from a female patient between 2 and 15 years old who had a stem cell transplant for Fanconi anemia, so the T cells may come from the graft donor.

This clonotype was observed a handful of times. The CDR3 coding sequence is TGCGCCAGCAGCCCGGGACAGGCCGGCTCGGGGCAGCCCCAGCATTTT. Residues: CASSPGQAGSGQPQHF. The chain has TRBV5-1 and TRBJ1-5; TRBD1 aligns across 8 bases. The germline V gene encodes CDR1 SGHRS and CDR2 YFSETQ. Trimming cost V 4 bases and J 7 bases; bases outside gene matches: 13. The CDR3 spans 16 residues.

This clonotype was found a few times. The V and J genes are TRBV6-5 and TRBJ1-3; a possible D gene is TRBD1 (5 bases). Germline V gene sequence: CDR1 MNHEY, CDR2 SVGAGI. Trimming left V 6 bases short and J 4 bases short, with 16 bases between. CDR3 length: 15 residues. Written as DNA, the CDR3 is TGTGCCAGCAGCCCGGGGGGGAATTCGGGAAACACCATATATTTT. Encoded protein: CASSPGGNSGNTIYF.

The gene calls are TRBV6-1 and TRBJ2-5; D remains unclear. Germline values: CDR1 MNHNS, CDR2 SASEGT. V gave up 6 bases and J gave up 2 bases, with 10 bases separating them. The CDR3 contains 13 residues. The CDR3 sequence: CASSRVTQETQYF. The CDR3 region has the DNA TGTGCCAGCAGCCGGGTGACGCAAGAGACCCAGTACTTC.

This clonotype was found many times. The V gene is TRBV20-1, the J gene TRBJ2-1; tentative D call: TRBD2 (5 bases). V lost 6 bases, J lost 3 bases, and 12 bases lay in between. The germline gives CDR1 DFQATT, CDR2 SNEGSKA (reference sequence). The CDR3 consists of 13 residues. CDR3 protein: CSAGLAIYNEQFF. CDR3 bases: TGCAGTGCCGGCTTAGCGATCTACAATGAGCAGTTCTTC.

This sequence joins TRBV9 and TRBJ1-2, with D perhaps matching TRBD1 (6 bases). Trimming took 3 bases from V and 5 from J, leaving 17 bases between them. Germline V CDR1 and CDR2: SGDLS, YYNGEE. CDR3 length equals 15 residues. The CDR3 protein is CASSDRDTDLYGYTF. The DNA for the CDR3 is TGTGCCAGCAGCGACCGGGACACCGATCTATATGGCTACACCTTC.

This clonotype was detected many times. The chain recombines TRBV5-1 with TRBJ2-7; no reliable D call. V lost 1 base and J lost 0, with 14 bases in between. The CDR3 contains 16 residues. CDR1 SGHRS and CDR2 YFSETQ come from the germline V gene. CDR3 DNA: TGCGCCAGCAGCTTGCAGACCAGCAGGAGCTCCTACGAGCAGTACTTC. It is translated as CASSLQTSRSSYEQYF.

This clonotype has a count of ten or more. V is TRBV9 and J is TRBJ2-7; possible D gene TRBD2, 7 bases. Germline V CDR1 and CDR2: SGDLS, YYNGEE. V was trimmed by 4 bases and J by 2 bases, leaving 13 bases between them. The CDR3 is 14 residues long. CDR3 nucleotide sequence: TGTGCCAGCAGCTCCACAGGGACTACCTACGAGCAGTACTTC. Residues: CASSSTGTTYEQYF.

This clonotype was recorded many times. The chain recombines TRBV28 with TRBJ1-5; no clear D. This CDR3 region has 12 residues. Per the germline V gene, CDR1 is MDHEN and CDR2 is SYDVKM. Trimming cost V 1 base and J 6 bases, with 4 bases left between them. CDR3: CASSLSAQPQHF. CDR3 coding DNA: TGTGCCAGCAGTTTATCGGCTCAGCCCCAGCATTTT. Drawing the rest from reference TRBV28 and TRBJ1-5, the complete variable domain is DVKVTQSSRYLVKRTGEKVFLECVQDMDHENMFWYRQDPGLGLRLIYFSYDVKMKEKGDIPEGYSVSREKKERFSLILESASTNQTSMYLCASSLSAQPQHFGDGTRLSIL.

The chain employs TRBV7-2 and TRBJ2-7, with 7 nucleotides matching TRBD2. The germline gives CDR1 SGHTA, CDR2 FQGNSA. V was clipped by 2 bases and J by 6 bases; unmatched bases: 4. CDR3 size: 13 residues. The CDR3 loop is CASSLRGEVEQYF. CDR3 nucleotide sequence: TGTGCCAGCAGCTTACGGGGGGAGGTCGAGCAGTACTTC. The full variable domain, completed using reference TRBV7-2 and TRBJ2-7, is GAGVSQSPSNKVTEKGKDVELRCDPISGHTALYWYRQSLGQGLEFLIYFQGNSAPDKSGLPSDRFSAERTGGSVSTLTIQRTQQEDSAVYLCASSLRGEVEQYFGPGTRLTVT.

This clonotype appeared a few times. This sequence joins TRBV6-4 and TRBJ2-2; possibly TRBD2 for D (6 bases). Trimming removed 0 bases at V and 5 bases at J, with 7 bases between. Germline loops: CDR1 MRHNA, CDR2 SNTAGT. The CDR3 is 14 amino acids. CDR3 nucleotide sequence: TGTGCCAGCAGTGACTCAGGGACTACCGGGGAGCTGTTTTTT. This translates into CASSDSGTTGELFF.

This clonotype showed up many times. The V call is TRBV6-5, the J call TRBJ2-3, with 8 bases identical to TRBD2. Germline V gives CDR1 MNHEY, CDR2 SVGAGI. The CDR3 loop spans 16 amino acids. Germline trimming cut 2 bases from V and 7 bases from J; bases unmatched to any gene: 11. Here the CDR3 reads CASSYASGGITNTQYF. CDR3 nucleotide sequence: TGTGCCAGCAGTTACGCCAGCGGGGGCATTACTAATACGCAGTATTTT.

At least ten counts were recorded for this clonotype. V is TRBV29-1 and J is TRBJ2-2; D is unresolved. This CDR3 is 13 amino acids long. In germline, CDR1 is SQVTM, CDR2 ANQGSEA. V shed 5 bases and J shed 1 base, with 8 bases lying between them. The CDR3 here is CSVNGLNTGELFF. The CDR3, as DNA: TGCAGCGTTAATGGGCTGAACACCGGGGAGCTGTTTTTT.

The table lists this clonotype with many counts. The chain has TRBV20-1 and TRBJ2-5, with TRBD2 matching over 7 bases. Germline CDR1 DFQATT, CDR2 SNEGSKA (reference sequence). J was trimmed by 3 bases and V by 5 bases; bases with no gene match: 3. CDR3 length: 12 amino acids. In DNA form, the CDR3 reads TGCAGTGCTGGGGGGGGGGAAGAGACCCAGTACTTC. Its translation is CSAGGGEETQYF.

Many counts were recorded for this clonotype. The chain uses TRBV4-2 and TRBJ2-1; 15 positions agree with TRBD2. Losses at the gene ends were 3 bases for V and 8 bases for J; bases not matched to a gene: 2. The germline CDR1 and CDR2 sequences are LGHNA and YNFKEQ. This CDR3 has 15 residues. The CDR3 bases are TGTGCCAGCAGCCATGGGACTAGCGGGGGGTATGAGCAGTTCTTC. The encoded protein is CASSHGTSGGYEQFF.

The chain uses TRBV20-1 and TRBJ1-1; D is unresolved. The CDR3 contains 13 residues. CDR1 DFQATT and CDR2 SNEGSKA come from the germline V gene (reference sequence). Trimming shortened V by 6 bases and J by 7 bases, and 18 bases separated the two germline ends. CDR3 in DNA: TGCAGTGCGGTGTCCGTGAGGGCCAATGAAGCTTTCTTT. Translation gives CSAVSVRANEAFF.

Of note for this clonotype: A much larger clone sits a single nucleotide away, making a read error possible. The CDR3 region is CSVLGQVSGDTQYF. As DNA, the CDR3 is TGCAGCGTTCTCGGACAGGTCTCAGGGGATACGCAGTATTTT. V gene TRBV29-1 combines with J gene TRBJ2-3; 7 bases fit TRBD1. This CDR3 contains 14 residues. The trim removed 5 bases at V and 6 bases at J, leaving 11 bases unmatched. Germline CDR1 is SQVTM and CDR2 is ANQGSEA.

In its sample, this clonotype was seen many times. The chain joins TRBV5-1 to TRBJ1-5; D gene unclear. The germline gives CDR1 SGHRS, CDR2 YFSETQ. V was cut by 0 bases and J by 1 base, with 5 bases left in between. The CDR3 extends over 14 amino acids. The CDR3 sequence is CASSLEPSNQPQHF. CDR3 nucleotide sequence: TGCGCCAGCAGCTTGGAGCCGAGCAATCAGCCCCAGCATTTT.

This clonotype was recorded many times. This chain connects TRBV5-1 to TRBJ2-2; D unclear. This CDR3 has 11 amino acids. CDR1 is SGHRS and CDR2 is YFSETQ in the germline V gene. V was pared by 9 bases and J by 0 bases, with 3 bases between. The CDR3 DNA reads as TGCGCCACCACGAACACCGGGGAGCTGTTTTTT. The encoded protein is CATTNTGELFF.

The sample holds many counts of this clonotype. The chain joins TRBV12-3 or TRBV12-4 to TRBJ1-2, with a weak D call TRBD1 (5 bases). V shed 5 bases and J shed 8 bases, with 12 bases lying between them. This CDR3 has 12 amino acids. The CDR3 coding sequence is TGTGCCAGCAGTATGGGGGGTAAAGGCTACACCTTC. This gives the protein CASSMGGKGYTF.

This clonotype has more than one count but fewer than ten. At one end the junction does not follow the germline gene, possibly because of a read error. The chain recombines TRBV2 with TRBJ1-2; 10 bases line up with TRBD1. CDR3 length equals 15 residues. CDR1 is SNHLY, CDR2 FYNNEI, per germline. The CDR3 DNA sequence: TGTGCCAGCAGCGAAGACAGGGGGCTGAACTATGGCTACACCTTC. This encodes CASSEDRGLNYGYTF.

This clonotype was counted only a few times. The genes are TRBV5-1 and TRBJ1-2, with D maybe TRBD1 (5 bases). Germline lookup yields CDR1 SGHRS and CDR2 YFSETQ. The CDR3 covers 17 residues. The V gene lost 1 base and the J gene lost 0 bases, with 16 bases spanning the gap. The CDR3 region has the DNA TGCGCCAGCAGCTTGTTTCCTGGGACGGCACCTAACTATGGCTACACCTTC. The encoded protein is CASSLFPGTAPNYGYTF. Using reference TRBV5-1 and TRBJ1-2 for the parts outside the CDR3, the full variable domain is KAGVTQTPRYLIKTRGQQVTLSCSPISGHRSVSWYQQTPGQGLQFLFEYFSETQRNKGNFPGRFSGRQFSNSRSEMNVSTLELGDSALYLCASSLFPGTAPNYGYTFGSGTRLTVV.